This T cell receptor (beta chain) was captured in a study of monozygotic twins with inflammatory bowel disease (dated by TCRdb to between 2017 and 2020). Some background on the complete study: The full study comprised 30 or so monozygotic twin pairs: nine German pairs (four IBD-concordant, five IBD-discordant) and 19 IBD-discordant Danish pairs. The search for disease-associated traits relied mainly on comparing IBD patients with their genetically identical healthy co-twins within discordant pairs. Each individual had, on average, about 151 000 unique TCRalpha sequences and 181 000 unique TCRbeta sequences available for analysis. The paper as a whole reports these results and caveats: Repertoire similarity did not differ between concordant and discordant twins, possibly due to limited statistical power. Different T cell subtypes could not be distinguished in the analysis. Compared with healthy twins, IBD patients had fewer clonotypes in common with other individuals, a difference most pronounced in patients showing signs of disease activity. Measured by the inverse Simpson index, TCRbeta repertoire diversity was lower in IBD patients than in their healthy co-twins. Because patients were on differing immunosuppressive treatments, the repertoires may have picked up extra background noise and inter-individual variability. No single strong signal or clonotype linked to IBD turned up in the results, so the idea that one exists was not supported.

With respect to this clonotype: Its antigen target is currently unknown.

From each donor, a roughly 2.5 ml peripheral blood sample was collected into PAXgene tubes and stored at -80 degrees C. Without T cell sorting, total RNA was isolated from whole blood using the PAXgene blood miRNA kit on an automated QIAcube. Peripheral blood from monozygotic twin pairs, either concordant or discordant for inflammatory bowel disease, underwent deep TCRalpha and TCRbeta repertoire profiling that used unique molecular barcoding. Smoking habits were recorded for all twin pairs, and each individual was classified as a current, former or never smoker. CDR1 and CDR2, per the germline V gene (reference sequence), are GTSNPN and SVGIG. From the cysteine through the phenylalanine, the CDR3 covers 11 amino acids. Only the protein is on record. Library method: 5' RACE. For each TCR library, 3,500 to 4,000 ng of total RNA was used. For each sample, cDNA synthesis with SMARTScribe reverse transcriptase was split into eight separate reactions. During cDNA synthesis, template switching was used to introduce unique molecular identifiers that contained a 6-nucleotide sample barcode. Two nested PCRs of approximately 16 and 10 cycles amplified the TCRalpha and TCRbeta cDNA, and bead purification followed each PCR. Before amplification, the cDNA was treated with uracil DNA-glycosylase and purified using the QIAquick PCR purification kit. In the second PCR, Illumina TruSeq-compatible adapters and sample-specific barcodes were added. Library quality and concentration were assessed using TapeStation and Qubit, and approximately 5 ng of each library was pooled. Sequencing of pooled libraries was carried out on an Illumina HiSeq2500 single-index Rapid Run using 2 x 100 bp reads and custom sequencing primers. Per the source publication's procedure: MiGEC version 1.2.6 was used for UMI-based consensus assembly to correct PCR and sequencing errors. MiXCR version 2.1.1 handled V(D)J alignment, clonotype assembly and CDR3 extraction. Normalisation of gene usage, clonotype sharing and MAIT/NKT TCR abundance was achieved by analysing the top 1000, 10 000 and 20 000 clonotypes per sample. After downsampling to 27 000 UMIs, diversity was calculated as the inverse Simpson index using the vegan R package. Paired Mann-Whitney U tests were applied to discordant twin pairs, and Benjamini-Hochberg correction was used for multiple testing. TCRdb reprocessed the reads, and each CDR3 protein sequence is entered once, without DNA. TCRdb's processing, not the authors' own work, is the source of the V and J calls. The sample table holds about 110,000 distinct CDR3 sequences. The ten largest make up 9.5% to 15% of the sample.

The receptor chain draws on TRBV30 and TRBJ2-7; the D gene TCRdb calls, TRBD1, cannot be checked with no DNA. The clonotype was recovered from a human donor with ulcerative colitis or Crohn's disease, or a healthy co-twin of an affected twin (not recorded which). The sequenced sample consisted of blood. CDR3 reads: CAWDRGHEQYF.